This T cell receptor (beta chain) was sequenced during a study of cytomegalovirus exposure and HLA in healthy donors. This CDR3 is built from 14 residues. With 6 bases removed from V and 1 base from J, the gap between germline ends came to 12 bases. Germline assignment: CDR1 ENHRY and CDR2 SYGVKD. Clones were sequenced by immunoSEQ multiplex PCR, and TCRdb holds only the in-frame ones, with some missing. The sample holds 150,000 to 200,000 clones, 91% seen once. The TCR comes from a woman younger than 30 in good health and CMV-seropositive. The chain is built from TRBV10-3 and TRBJ1-1; D unclear. Sequenced sample: PBMCs. The CDR3 sequence is CAISRTQKNTEAFF. CDR3 in DNA: TGTGCCATCAGCCGAACACAGAAGAACACTGAAGCTTTCTTT.